The clone carrying this T cell receptor beta chain occurred a few times. The antigen remains undetermined. This may come from a read error, since a much larger clone is one base off. Around 110 mL of blood, on average, came from one heparinised draw per donor. CD4+ naive, central memory, regulatory and stem cell-like memory cells were sorted via CD45RO/CCR7/CD25/CD127/CD95/CD27. All of the isolated RNA was reverse transcribed, so expressed TCRB transcripts were sequenced. Profiled with immunoSEQ multiplex PCR; TCRdb holds only in-frame clones, not every one. Seen here are hundreds of thousands of clones, 14% observed once, and the top ten hold more than 6.5%. This sample stems from a study of beta chain features in type 1 diabetes. The V end was cut by 7 bases, the J end by 5 bases, with 0 bases between. Germline-derived CDR1 and CDR2 are SGHTA and FQGNSA. The CDR3 sequence is 9 residues long. Whole-study results and caveats: The study found moderately but significantly shorter TCRB CDR3s in all four CD4+ subsets of Type 1 diabetes patients.

V is TRBV7-2 and J is TRBJ1-5; no reliable D call. The sequence came from a young man in good health. Sequenced sample: central memory CD4+ T cells from blood. In DNA form, the CDR3 reads TGTGCCAGCAATCAGCCCCAGCATTTT. The encoded protein is CASNQPQHF.